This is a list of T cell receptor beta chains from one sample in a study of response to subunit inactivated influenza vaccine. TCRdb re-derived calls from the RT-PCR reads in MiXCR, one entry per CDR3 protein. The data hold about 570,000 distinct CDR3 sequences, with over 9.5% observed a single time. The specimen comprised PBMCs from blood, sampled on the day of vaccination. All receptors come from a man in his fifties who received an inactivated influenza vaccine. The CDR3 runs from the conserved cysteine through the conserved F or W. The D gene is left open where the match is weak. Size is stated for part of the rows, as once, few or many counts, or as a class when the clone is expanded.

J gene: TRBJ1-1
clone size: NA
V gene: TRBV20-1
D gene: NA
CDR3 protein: CSAFATGTEAFF
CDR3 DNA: TGCAGTGCCTTTGCGACAGGCACTGAAGCTTTCTTT

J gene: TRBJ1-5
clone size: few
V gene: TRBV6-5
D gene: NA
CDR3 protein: CASSYSRGGNLNQPQHF
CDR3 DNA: TGTGCCAGCAGTTACAGCAGGGGCGGGAATCTCAATCAGCCCCAGCATTTT

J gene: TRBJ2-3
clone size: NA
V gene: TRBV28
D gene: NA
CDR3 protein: CASSPLGSGRRDTQYF
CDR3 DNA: TGTGCCAGCAGCCCGCTGGGGAGCGGACGCAGGGATACGCAGTATTTT

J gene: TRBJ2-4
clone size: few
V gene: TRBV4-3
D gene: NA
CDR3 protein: CASSHGLAKNIQYF
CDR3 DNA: TGCGCCAGCAGCCACGGACTAGCCAAAAACATTCAGTACTTC

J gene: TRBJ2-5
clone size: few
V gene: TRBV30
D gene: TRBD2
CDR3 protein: CAWSVLSGKETQYF
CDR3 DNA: TGTGCCTGGAGTGTACTTAGCGGGAAAGAGACCCAGTACTTC

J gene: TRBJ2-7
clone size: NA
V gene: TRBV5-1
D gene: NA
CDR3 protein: CASSAAEGNEQYF
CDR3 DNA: TGCGCCAGCAGCGCCGCCGAGGGGAACGAGCAGTACTTC

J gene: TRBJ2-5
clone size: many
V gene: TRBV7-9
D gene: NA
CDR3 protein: CASSPRTVQETQYF
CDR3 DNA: TGTGCCAGCAGCCCCAGGACAGTCCAAGAGACCCAGTACTTC

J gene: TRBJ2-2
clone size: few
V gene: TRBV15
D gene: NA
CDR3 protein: CATSSDFGTGELFF
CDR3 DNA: TGTGCCACCAGCAGTGACTTCGGCACCGGGGAGCTGTTTTTT

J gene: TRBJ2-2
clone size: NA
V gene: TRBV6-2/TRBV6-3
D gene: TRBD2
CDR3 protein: CASSARLAGGPGELFF
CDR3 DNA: TGTGCCAGCAGTGCCCGACTAGCGGGGGGACCCGGGGAGCTGTTTTTT

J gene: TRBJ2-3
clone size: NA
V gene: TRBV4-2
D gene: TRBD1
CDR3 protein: CASSTRQGTSTDTQYF
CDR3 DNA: TGTGCCAGCAGCACGCGACAGGGAACTAGCACAGATACGCAGTATTTT

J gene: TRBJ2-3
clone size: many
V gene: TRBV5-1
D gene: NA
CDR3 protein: CASSLSSTDTQYF
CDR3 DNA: TGCGCCAGCAGCCTCTCTAGCACAGATACGCAGTATTTT

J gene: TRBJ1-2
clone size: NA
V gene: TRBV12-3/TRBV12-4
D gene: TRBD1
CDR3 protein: CASRPTGVQSGYTF
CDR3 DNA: TGTGCCAGCAGACCGACAGGGGTACAGTCTGGCTACACCTTC

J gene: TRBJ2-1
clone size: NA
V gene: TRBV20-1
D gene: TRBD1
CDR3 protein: CSVLGQSYNEQFF
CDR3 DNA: TGCAGTGTCCTGGGACAGAGCTACAATGAGCAGTTCTTC

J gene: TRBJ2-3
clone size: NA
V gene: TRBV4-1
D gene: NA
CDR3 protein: CASSQEKGTDTQYF
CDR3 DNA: TGCGCCAGCAGCCAAGAGAAAGGAACAGATACGCAGTATTTT

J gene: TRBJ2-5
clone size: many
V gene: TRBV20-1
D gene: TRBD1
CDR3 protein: CSATRDRAETQYF
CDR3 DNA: TGCAGTGCTACCCGGGACAGGGCGGAGACCCAGTACTTC

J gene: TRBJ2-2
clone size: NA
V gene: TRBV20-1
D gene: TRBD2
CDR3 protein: CCARDSGSSNTGELFF
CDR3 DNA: TGCTGTGCTAGGGATAGCGGGAGTTCGAACACCGGGGAGCTGTTTTTT

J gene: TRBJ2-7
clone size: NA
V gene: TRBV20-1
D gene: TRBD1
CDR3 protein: CSARPGQVGEQYF
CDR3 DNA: TGCAGTGCTCGACCGGGACAGGTGGGCGAGCAGTACTTC

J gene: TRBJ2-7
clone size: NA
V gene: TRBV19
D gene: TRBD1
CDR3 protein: CASARGTGWIEQYF
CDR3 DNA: TGTGCCAGTGCCCGTGGGACAGGGTGGATCGAGCAGTACTTC

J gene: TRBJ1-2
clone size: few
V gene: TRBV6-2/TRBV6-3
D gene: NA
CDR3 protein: CASSYSFTSGKGSGYGYTF
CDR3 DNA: TGTGCCAGCAGTTACTCGTTTACGTCAGGGAAGGGATCCGGCTATGGCTACACCTTC

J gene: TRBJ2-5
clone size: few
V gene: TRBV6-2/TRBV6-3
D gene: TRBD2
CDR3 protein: CASSPRGSGGQETQYF
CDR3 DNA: TGTGCCAGCAGTCCCCGGGGTAGCGGGGGCCAAGAGACCCAGTACTTC

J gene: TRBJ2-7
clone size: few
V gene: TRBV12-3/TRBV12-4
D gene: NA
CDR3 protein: CASSSDTSYEQYF
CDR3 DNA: TGTGCCAGCAGTTCAGACACCTCCTACGAGCAGTACTTC

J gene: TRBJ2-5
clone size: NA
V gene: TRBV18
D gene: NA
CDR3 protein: CASSPRTWDSQETQYF
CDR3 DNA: TGTGCCAGCTCACCACGTACCTGGGATTCCCAAGAGACCCAGTACTTC

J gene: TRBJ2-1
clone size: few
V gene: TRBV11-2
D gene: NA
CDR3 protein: CASSLGVLQRNNEQFF
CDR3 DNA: TGTGCCAGCAGCTTGGGGGTACTACAGCGGAACAATGAGCAGTTCTTC